A selection of T cell receptor beta chains follows, all from one sample in a study of vaccination effects on CD4 cells after COVID-19. Repertoires were generated with immunoSEQ multiplex PCR, while TCRdb's copy carries only in-frame clones and drops some. The profile covers some 70,000 clones, with around 81% appearing a single time and approximately 1.2% taken by the ten largest. The antigens these receptors bind are not known. The source was CD4+ T cells from PBMCs cultured with HCoV-229E spike peptides, collected after COVID-19 vaccination. These TCRs come from a human donor who received a COVID-19 vaccine. The CDR3 runs from the conserved cysteine through the conserved F or W. D genes are given only for firm matches. Size values are once, few and many counts, or a class for expanded clones, and some rows have none.

j_gene: TRBJ2-5
d_gene: TRBD2
v_gene: TRBV10-3
abundance: -
CDR3nt: TGTGCCATCGGGCTAGCGGGGTCCCAAGAGACCCAGTACTTC
CDR3aa: CAIGLAGSQETQYF

j_gene: TRBJ1-4
d_gene: -
v_gene: TRBV2
abundance: -
CDR3nt: TGTGCCAGCAGCCGCGATACAACTAATGAAAAACTGTTTTTT
CDR3aa: CASSRDTTNEKLFF

j_gene: TRBJ1-2
d_gene: -
v_gene: TRBV28
abundance: -
CDR3nt: TGTGCCAGCAGACCCAGGGCCACGGGAAGGACTAACTATGGCTACACCTTC
CDR3aa: CASRPRATGRTNYGYTF

j_gene: TRBJ2-5
d_gene: -
v_gene: TRBV12-3/TRBV12-4
abundance: once
CDR3nt: TGTGCCAGCAGTGTGCAAGAGACCCAGTACTTC
CDR3aa: CASSVQETQYF

j_gene: TRBJ1-1
d_gene: -
v_gene: TRBV7-9
abundance: -
CDR3nt: TGTGCCAGCAGCTTATATGAGTCCACTGAAGCTTTCTTT
CDR3aa: CASSLYESTEAFF

j_gene: TRBJ2-5
d_gene: TRBD1
v_gene: TRBV18
abundance: -
CDR3nt: TGTGCCAGCTCACCGTTTGGGACAGGGTTGGAGACCCAGTACTTC
CDR3aa: CASSPFGTGLETQYF

j_gene: TRBJ2-1
d_gene: TRBD1
v_gene: TRBV15
abundance: -
CDR3nt: TGTGCCACCAGCAGAGCCGGGACAGGGATGTACAATGAGCAGTTCTTC
CDR3aa: CATSRAGTGMYNEQFF

j_gene: TRBJ2-1
d_gene: TRBD2
v_gene: TRBV11-2
abundance: -
CDR3nt: TGTGCCAGCAGCTTACCGTCCGGGACTAGCGGGGTTAATGAGCAGTTCTTC
CDR3aa: CASSLPSGTSGVNEQFF

j_gene: TRBJ2-5
d_gene: -
v_gene: TRBV7-3
abundance: -
CDR3nt: TGTGCCAGCAGCTTAAACCCGGGTCGGGAGACCCAGTACTTC
CDR3aa: CASSLNPGRETQYF

j_gene: TRBJ2-5
d_gene: -
v_gene: TRBV5-1
abundance: -
CDR3nt: TGCGCCAGCAGCTTGGGGTTCGGACTGACACAAGAGACCCAGTACTTC
CDR3aa: CASSLGFGLTQETQYF

j_gene: TRBJ1-2
d_gene: -
v_gene: TRBV7-9
abundance: -
CDR3nt: TGTGCCAGCAGCACCCCGTCCGGGGGCGGCCTCGTCTACACCTTC
CDR3aa: CASSTPSGGGLVYTF

j_gene: TRBJ2-3
d_gene: TRBD2
v_gene: TRBV9
abundance: -
CDR3nt: TGTGCCAGCAGCGTCATAGCGGGCCTGCCCACAGATACGCAGTATTTT
CDR3aa: CASSVIAGLPTDTQYF

j_gene: TRBJ1-5
d_gene: -
v_gene: TRBV7-2
abundance: -
CDR3nt: TGTGCCAGCAGCTTAGGCAATCAGCCCCAGCATTTT
CDR3aa: CASSLGNQPQHF

j_gene: TRBJ1-2
d_gene: -
v_gene: TRBV18
abundance: few
CDR3nt: TGTGCCAGCTCTCCACTCAGCAAGCAGACCACCTATGGCTACACCTTC
CDR3aa: CASSPLSKQTTYGYTF

j_gene: TRBJ1-1
d_gene: TRBD1
v_gene: TRBV11-1
abundance: once
CDR3nt: TGTGCCAGCAGCTCGCACAGGGGGAACACTGAAGCTTTCTTT
CDR3aa: CASSSHRGNTEAFF

j_gene: TRBJ2-1
d_gene: TRBD1
v_gene: TRBV7-2
abundance: once
CDR3nt: TGTGCCAGCAGCCTCCTGGGACAGGTTTACAATGAGCAGTTCTTC
CDR3aa: CASSLLGQVYNEQFF

j_gene: TRBJ2-1
d_gene: -
v_gene: TRBV20-1
abundance: -
CDR3nt: TGCAGTGCGGCTAACAGCAATGAGCAGTTCTTC
CDR3aa: CSAANSNEQFF

j_gene: TRBJ2-1
d_gene: TRBD2
v_gene: TRBV7-2
abundance: -
CDR3nt: TGTGCCAGCATCCTTAGCGGGGGGGTTTACAATGAGCAGTTCTTC
CDR3aa: CASILSGGVYNEQFF

j_gene: TRBJ2-1
d_gene: TRBD2
v_gene: TRBV19
abundance: -
CDR3nt: TGTGCCAGTAGTATTGTTCTGGGGGAGGGGCAGTTCTTC
CDR3aa: CASSIVLGEGQFF

j_gene: TRBJ1-6
d_gene: -
v_gene: TRBV2
abundance: -
CDR3nt: TGTGCCAGCAGTGTGGGATATAATTCACCCCTCCACTTT
CDR3aa: CASSVGYNSPLHF

j_gene: TRBJ2-3
d_gene: -
v_gene: TRBV15
abundance: -
CDR3nt: TGTGCCACCACGGGGATCCTTGGCACAGATACGCAGTATTTT
CDR3aa: CATTGILGTDTQYF

j_gene: TRBJ1-5
d_gene: -
v_gene: TRBV19
abundance: -
CDR3nt: TGTGCCAGTAGTCGGGCTCTAATTCAGCCCCAGCATTTT
CDR3aa: CASSRALIQPQHF

j_gene: TRBJ1-4
d_gene: TRBD1
v_gene: TRBV10-1
abundance: -
CDR3nt: TGCGCCAGCAGTGAGTCCGGGACAGAACGTGAAAAACTGTTTTTT
CDR3aa: CASSESGTEREKLFF

j_gene: TRBJ1-2
d_gene: -
v_gene: TRBV24-1
abundance: -
CDR3nt: TGTGCCACCAGTGACCCATTGGACAGAGTTGGCGGCTACACCTTC
CDR3aa: CATSDPLDRVGGYTF

j_gene: TRBJ2-5
d_gene: -
v_gene: TRBV7-3
abundance: -
CDR3nt: TGTGCCAGCAGCTTAGGGGCCCCTTACCAAGAGACCCAGTACTTC
CDR3aa: CASSLGAPYQETQYF

j_gene: TRBJ1-2
d_gene: TRBD1
v_gene: TRBV28
abundance: -
CDR3nt: TGTGCCAGCAGCCCTATCACGGTCGGACAGGGAGTAGACTATGGCTACACCTTC
CDR3aa: CASSPITVGQGVDYGYTF

j_gene: TRBJ2-1
d_gene: -
v_gene: TRBV18
abundance: -
CDR3nt: TGTGCCAGCTCACCCGCAGACAGCTCCTACAATGAGCAGTTCTTC
CDR3aa: CASSPADSSYNEQFF

j_gene: TRBJ1-4
d_gene: -
v_gene: TRBV20-1
abundance: -
CDR3nt: TGCAGTGCTAGTGGGGGTTGGGGGCAGGGTGATGAAAAACTGTTTTTT
CDR3aa: CSASGGWGQGDEKLFF

j_gene: TRBJ2-5
d_gene: TRBD1
v_gene: TRBV5-1
abundance: -
CDR3nt: TGCGCCAGCAGGGGACAGGCGTCTCAAGAGACCCAGTACTTC
CDR3aa: CASRGQASQETQYF

j_gene: TRBJ1-2
d_gene: -
v_gene: TRBV9
abundance: few
CDR3nt: TGTGCCAGCAGCCGAGAGTATGGCTACACCTTC
CDR3aa: CASSREYGYTF

j_gene: TRBJ1-2
d_gene: -
v_gene: TRBV6-5
abundance: -
CDR3nt: TGTGCCAGCATACCGACAGAAGCTAACTATGGCTACACCTTC
CDR3aa: CASIPTEANYGYTF

j_gene: TRBJ1-1
d_gene: -
v_gene: TRBV19
abundance: few
CDR3nt: TGTGCCAGTAGGGTGGGAAGGAACACTGAAGCTTTCTTT
CDR3aa: CASRVGRNTEAFF

j_gene: TRBJ2-2
d_gene: TRBD2
v_gene: TRBV30
abundance: -
CDR3nt: TGTGCCTGGAGAACTAGCGGGGGGACAAACACCGGGGAGCTGTTTTTT
CDR3aa: CAWRTSGGTNTGELFF

j_gene: TRBJ2-1
d_gene: -
v_gene: TRBV5-1
abundance: -
CDR3nt: TGCGCCAGCAGCGCCTTACAGGGTTCTAGGGACAATGAGCAGTTCTTC
CDR3aa: CASSALQGSRDNEQFF

j_gene: TRBJ2-2
d_gene: -
v_gene: TRBV27
abundance: -
CDR3nt: TGTGCCAGCAGTTTAAACAGGGTGACCGGGGAGCTGTTTTTT
CDR3aa: CASSLNRVTGELFF

j_gene: TRBJ2-3
d_gene: -
v_gene: TRBV5-5
abundance: once
CDR3nt: TGTGCCAGCAGCCTAGGGACCACCACAGATACGCAGTATTTT
CDR3aa: CASSLGTTTDTQYF

j_gene: TRBJ1-2
d_gene: -
v_gene: TRBV12-5
abundance: -
CDR3nt: TGTGCTAGTGGTTTAGGGACGGACTATGGCTACACCTTC
CDR3aa: CASGLGTDYGYTF

j_gene: TRBJ2-1
d_gene: -
v_gene: TRBV7-2
abundance: -
CDR3nt: TGTGCCAGCAGCTTGGTGACAGTGCCCTACAATGAGCAGTTCTTC
CDR3aa: CASSLVTVPYNEQFF

j_gene: TRBJ1-1
d_gene: -
v_gene: TRBV5-4
abundance: -
CDR3nt: TGTGCCAGCAGCCCTGGGACACCCAACACTGAAGCTTTCTTT
CDR3aa: CASSPGTPNTEAFF

j_gene: TRBJ1-5
d_gene: -
v_gene: TRBV19
abundance: -
CDR3nt: TGTGCCAGTACCGTTGGACACGGGGGGCCGCCCCAGCATTTT
CDR3aa: CASTVGHGGPPQHF

j_gene: TRBJ2-2
d_gene: -
v_gene: TRBV7-2
abundance: few
CDR3nt: TGTGCCAGCAGCCCGGGGCGCCGGGACACCGGGGAGCTGTTTTTT
CDR3aa: CASSPGRRDTGELFF

j_gene: TRBJ2-1
d_gene: -
v_gene: TRBV9
abundance: few
CDR3nt: TGTGCCAGCAGCAGAAGTATGGGGAATGAGCAGTTCTTC
CDR3aa: CASSRSMGNEQFF

j_gene: TRBJ1-5
d_gene: -
v_gene: TRBV7-2
abundance: -
CDR3nt: TGTGCCAGCAGCTTCGAAGGGGGAGTTCGGACCCAGCATTTT
CDR3aa: CASSFEGGVRTQHF

j_gene: TRBJ1-1
d_gene: -
v_gene: TRBV6-5
abundance: -
CDR3nt: TGTGCCAGCAGGACCCGGGACGGTCGCCTTGAAGCTTTCTTT
CDR3aa: CASRTRDGRLEAFF

j_gene: TRBJ1-6
d_gene: -
v_gene: TRBV28
abundance: -
CDR3nt: TGTGCCAGCATCCGGACGGGTAGCTCCTATAATTCACCCCTCCACTTT
CDR3aa: CASIRTGSSYNSPLHF

j_gene: TRBJ2-3
d_gene: -
v_gene: TRBV27
abundance: -
CDR3nt: TGTGCCAGCAGTTTCGGGGGGCAAACTAGCACAGATACGCAGTATTTT
CDR3aa: CASSFGGQTSTDTQYF